The following is a T cell receptor (beta chain) sequence with its context. Its antigen is unknown. Per-base quality was not reported, and no clone a single base away is much larger than it. Libraries were built with the immunoSEQ multiplex PCR assay. Per the original workflow: During preprocessing, nonproductive sequences were removed, as were CDR3s that did not start with C, did not end with F or W, or were shorter than 7 amino acids. Antigen-specific clonotypes were called with the MANAFEST web app, based on expansion relative to reference and other culture wells. A clone counted as positive if significantly expanded in 2 of 3 replicate wells versus the reference culture at FDR below 0.05. Positive clones also required significant expansion versus all other tandem wells and an odds ratio above 5. Pairwise Levenshtein distance, computed with the stringdist R package after three terminal residues were trimmed from each end, was used as the measure of CDR3 homology. TCRdb took over this immuneACCESS table, retaining in-frame rearrangements with V and J assigned. Such tables are incomplete; in checked studies, under half of the missing clones stem from an unresolved V gene, and the remainder is unexplained. The DNA was the basis for D and trimming; V, J and clone size are from that table. A total of 9,000 to 13,000 clones appear in this sample, 65% to 75% of them only once. The leading ten clones occupy roughly 18% of the sample.

The sample is drawn from a study of CD4 T cells in relation to SARS-CoV-2 and coronaviruses (dated by TCRdb to the early 2020s). About the investigation overall: In the ViraFEST assay, PBMCs were cultured with antigen for under 12 days, after which TCR beta CDR3s were sequenced to identify antigen-specific clonal expansions. The Adaptive Biotechnologies TCR-sequencing kit was used for samples from a few pre-COVID donors and for the naive versus memory experiments, whereas the other data were Illumina-based. An HIV-1 Nef peptide pool or a no-peptide culture served as the negative reference condition. Using patient-derived lymphoblastoid cell lines, the shared crossreactive spike epitopes were mapped to their HLA restriction. At the level of individual TCR clonotypes, the study measured memory CD4+ T cell crossreactivity between SARS-CoV-2 spike protein and common cold coronavirus spike proteins. Expansion assays from other donors in the study were sequenced with a different, Illumina-based TCR-beta assay.

CD4+ T cells from unexposed donors were collected before the COVID-19 pandemic (2011-2018). After more than nine days of culture, CD4+ T cells were isolated with the EasySep CD4+ T cell isolation kit. As far as cell numbers permitted, CD4+ T cells from unexposed donors were tested for reactivity against SARS-CoV-2 S and N as well as four spike pools from common cold coronaviruses. PBMCs were cultured at a few million per well in IMDM supplemented with around 4.7% human AB serum and roughly 10 IU/ml IL-2. Half of the culture medium was replaced with fresh IL-2-containing medium on days 3 and 7. In general, every peptide culture condition was set up in three replicate wells. Leukapheresis product for the unexposed donors was purchased commercially. Ficoll-Paque PLUS gradient centrifugation was used to isolate PBMCs from either whole blood or leukapheresis product. PBMCs were either cryopreserved at -140 degrees C or used fresh in the expansion assay. The QIAamp Micro DNA Kit was used to extract genomic DNA from the CD4+ T cells.

The paper as a whole reports these results and caveats: About 65% of donors had memory CD4+ clonotypes that crossrecognized SARS-CoV-2 and at least one common cold coronavirus spike. Pre-pandemic and post-infection samples were not both contributed by any donor, so tracing of the source of pre-existing responses was limited. Significantly weaker SARS-CoV-2-driven expansion was shown by crossreactive clones than by monoreactive clones, consistent with antigenic imprinting. Because the crossreactivity analysis focused on spike protein, crossreactivity against other viral proteins was not assessed. The study was constrained by small numbers of patients and of tested TCRs.

For CDR1 and CDR2, the germline V gene lists SGHRS and YFSETQ. V loses 0 bases of germline sequence and J loses 4 bases, and the interval between the two ends is 13 bases. Spanning cysteine to phenylalanine, the CDR3 consists of 15 amino acids. This entry keeps only the CDR3 DNA: 45 bases, framed from base 1. Rearrangement joined TRBV5-1 to TRBJ1-2; the D segment cannot be called with confidence. Source material: CD4+ T cells from PBMCs, cultured in vitro. The sequence was collected from a human donor in good health. The sequence in DNA is TGCGCCAGCAGCTTGGAGGAGGAATATTCCTATGGCTACACCTTC. Its translation is CASSLEEEYSYGYTF.